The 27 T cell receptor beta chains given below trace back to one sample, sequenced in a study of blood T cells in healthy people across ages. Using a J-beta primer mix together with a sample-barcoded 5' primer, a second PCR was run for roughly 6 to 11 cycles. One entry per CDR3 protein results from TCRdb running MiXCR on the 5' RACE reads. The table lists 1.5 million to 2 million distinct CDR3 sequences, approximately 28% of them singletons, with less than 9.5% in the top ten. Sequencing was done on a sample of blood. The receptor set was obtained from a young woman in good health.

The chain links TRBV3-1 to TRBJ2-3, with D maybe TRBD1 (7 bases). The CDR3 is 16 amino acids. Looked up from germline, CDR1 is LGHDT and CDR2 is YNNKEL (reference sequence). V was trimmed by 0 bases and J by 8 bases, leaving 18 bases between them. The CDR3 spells CASSQDQEGADVTQYF. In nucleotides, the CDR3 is TGTGCCAGCAGCCAAGATCAGGAGGGGGCGGACGTTACGCAGTATTTT.

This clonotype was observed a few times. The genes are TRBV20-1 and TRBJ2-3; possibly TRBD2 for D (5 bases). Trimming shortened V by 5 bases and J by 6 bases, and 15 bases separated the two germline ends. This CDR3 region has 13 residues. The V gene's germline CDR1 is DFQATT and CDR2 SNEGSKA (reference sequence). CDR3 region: CSAEASRLDTQYF. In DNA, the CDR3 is TGCAGTGCTGAGGCTAGCCGTTTGGATACGCAGTATTTT.

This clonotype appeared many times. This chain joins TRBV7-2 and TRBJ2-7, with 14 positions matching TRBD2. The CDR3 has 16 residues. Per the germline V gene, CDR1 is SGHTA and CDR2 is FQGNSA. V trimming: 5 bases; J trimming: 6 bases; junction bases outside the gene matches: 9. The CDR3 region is CASSLTGTSGSAEQYF. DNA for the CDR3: TGTGCCAGCAGCCTCACAGGGACTAGCGGGAGTGCCGAGCAGTACTTC. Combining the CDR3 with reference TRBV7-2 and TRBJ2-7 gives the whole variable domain GAGVSQSPSNKVTEKGKDVELRCDPISGHTALYWYRQSLGQGLEFLIYFQGNSAPDKSGLPSDRFSAERTGGSVSTLTIQRTQQEDSAVYLCASSLTGTSGSAEQYFGPGTRLTVT.

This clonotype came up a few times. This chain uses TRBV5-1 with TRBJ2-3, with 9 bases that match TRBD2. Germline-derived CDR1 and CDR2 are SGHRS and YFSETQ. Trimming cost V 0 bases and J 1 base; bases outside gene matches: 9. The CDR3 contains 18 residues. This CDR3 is CASSLVAGGRQGTDTQYF. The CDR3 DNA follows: TGCGCCAGCAGCTTGGTTGCGGGGGGGCGTCAAGGCACAGATACGCAGTATTTT. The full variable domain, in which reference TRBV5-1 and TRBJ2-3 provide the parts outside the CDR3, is KAGVTQTPRYLIKTRGQQVTLSCSPISGHRSVSWYQQTPGQGLQFLFEYFSETQRNKGNFPGRFSGRQFSNSRSEMNVSTLELGDSALYLCASSLVAGGRQGTDTQYFGPGTRLTVL.

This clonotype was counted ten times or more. CDR3 sequence (DNA): TGTGCCAGCAGCCCCGGCGGGTTGTCCGGGGAGACCCAGTACTTC. As protein: CASSPGGLSGETQYF. The rearrangement links TRBV7-3 to TRBJ2-5, with D maybe TRBD2 (5 bases). The CDR3 contains 15 residues. Germline CDR1 reads SGHTA; CDR2 reads FQGTGA. Trimming stripped 5 bases from V and 5 bases from J, with 18 bases between.

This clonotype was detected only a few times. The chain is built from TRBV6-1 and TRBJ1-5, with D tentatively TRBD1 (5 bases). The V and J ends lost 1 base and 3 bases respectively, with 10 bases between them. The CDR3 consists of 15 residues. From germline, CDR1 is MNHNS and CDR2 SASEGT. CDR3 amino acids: CASSEDGGNNQPQHF. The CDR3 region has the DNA TGTGCCAGCAGTGAAGATGGGGGGAACAATCAGCCCCAGCATTTT.

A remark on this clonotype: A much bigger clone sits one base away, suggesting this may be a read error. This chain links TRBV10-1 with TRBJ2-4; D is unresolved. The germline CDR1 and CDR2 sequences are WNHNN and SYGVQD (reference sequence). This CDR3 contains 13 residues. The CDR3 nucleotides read TGCGCCAGCAGTGATTCGGCCAAATACATTCAGTACTTC. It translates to CASSDSAKYIQYF.

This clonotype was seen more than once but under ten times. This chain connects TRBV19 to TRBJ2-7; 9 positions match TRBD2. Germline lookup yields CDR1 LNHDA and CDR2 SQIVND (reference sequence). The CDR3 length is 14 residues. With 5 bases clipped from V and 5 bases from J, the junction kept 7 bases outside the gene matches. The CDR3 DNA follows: TGTGCCAGTAGTGATAGCGGGAGCGAGGACGAGCAGTACTTC. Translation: CASSDSGSEDEQYF.

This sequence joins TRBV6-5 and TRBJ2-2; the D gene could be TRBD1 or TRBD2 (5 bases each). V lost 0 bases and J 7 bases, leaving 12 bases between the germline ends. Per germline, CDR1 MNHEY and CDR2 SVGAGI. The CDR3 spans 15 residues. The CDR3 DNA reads TGTGCCAGCAGTTACTCGGGGGAGTACGGCGGGGAGCTGTTTTTT. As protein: CASSYSGEYGGELFF.

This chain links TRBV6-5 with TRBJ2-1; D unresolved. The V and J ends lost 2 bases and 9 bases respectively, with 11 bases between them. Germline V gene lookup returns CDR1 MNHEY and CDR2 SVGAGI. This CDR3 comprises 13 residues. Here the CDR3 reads CASSYGPGLEQFF. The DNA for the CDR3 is TGTGCCAGCAGTTACGGACCCGGGCTTGAGCAGTTCTTC.

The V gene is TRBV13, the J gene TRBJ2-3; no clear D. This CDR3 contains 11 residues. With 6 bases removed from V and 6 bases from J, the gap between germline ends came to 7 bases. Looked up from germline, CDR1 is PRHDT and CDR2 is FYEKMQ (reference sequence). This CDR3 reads CASRRRDTQYF. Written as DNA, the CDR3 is TGTGCCAGCAGGCGCAGGGATACGCAGTATTTT.

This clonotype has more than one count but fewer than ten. The CDR3 DNA reads TGCAGTGCTAAAGGGACAGGTCGGGCTAAAGGCTACGAGCAGTACTTC. Protein product: CSAKGTGRAKGYEQYF. The chain recombines TRBV20-1 with TRBJ2-7; 8 bases agree with TRBD1. The CDR3 is 16 residues long. The V gene's germline CDR1 is DFQATT and CDR2 SNEGSKA (reference sequence). Germline trimming cut 4 bases from V and 3 bases from J; bases unmatched to any gene: 14.

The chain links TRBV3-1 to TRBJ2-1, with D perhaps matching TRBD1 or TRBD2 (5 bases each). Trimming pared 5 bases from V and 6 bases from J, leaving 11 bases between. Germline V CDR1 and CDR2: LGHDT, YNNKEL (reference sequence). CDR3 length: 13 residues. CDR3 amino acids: CASSYGTVNEQFF. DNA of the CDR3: TGTGCCAGCAGCTACGGGACCGTCAATGAGCAGTTCTTC.

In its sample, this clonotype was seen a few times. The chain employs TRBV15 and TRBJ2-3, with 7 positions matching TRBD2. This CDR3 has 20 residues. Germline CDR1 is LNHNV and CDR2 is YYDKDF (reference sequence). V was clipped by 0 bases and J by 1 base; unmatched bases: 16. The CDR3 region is CATSREGEGAHPVGTDTQYF. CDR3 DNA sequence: TGTGCCACCAGCAGAGAAGGGGAGGGTGCTCACCCTGTCGGCACAGATACGCAGTATTTT.

In DNA, the CDR3 is TGCGCCAGCAGCTTGGAGTCAGCCAAGAACACTGAAGCTTTCTTT. The encoded protein is CASSLESAKNTEAFF. V usage is TRBV5-1 and J usage is TRBJ1-1, with D uncertain. Trimming removed 0 bases at V and 1 base at J, with 10 bases between. Germline values: CDR1 SGHRS, CDR2 YFSETQ. This CDR3 is 15 amino acids long.

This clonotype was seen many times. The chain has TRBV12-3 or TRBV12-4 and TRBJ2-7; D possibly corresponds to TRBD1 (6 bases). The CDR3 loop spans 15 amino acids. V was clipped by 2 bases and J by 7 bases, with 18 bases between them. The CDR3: CASSLTPLGAPEQYF. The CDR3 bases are TGTGCCAGCAGTTTAACCCCCTTGGGGGCCCCGGAGCAGTACTTC.

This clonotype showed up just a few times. In nucleotides, the CDR3 is TGTGCCAGCAGAGCGCATATGGGAGGGGAGCAGTACTTC. Translated: CASRAHMGGEQYF. V and J are TRBV27 and TRBJ2-7; the match to TRBD2 covers 7 bases. The CDR3 consists of 13 residues. V lost 6 bases, J lost 7 bases, and 9 bases stayed unmatched. Germline CDR1 is MNHEY and CDR2 is SMNVEV (reference sequence).

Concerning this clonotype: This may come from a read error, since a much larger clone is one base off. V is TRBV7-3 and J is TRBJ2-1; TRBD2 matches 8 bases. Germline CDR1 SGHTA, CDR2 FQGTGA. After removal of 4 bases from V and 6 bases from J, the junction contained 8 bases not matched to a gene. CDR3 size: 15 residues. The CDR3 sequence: CASSSTLAEGNEQFF. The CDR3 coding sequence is TGTGCCAGCAGCTCAACACTAGCGGAAGGCAATGAGCAGTTCTTC.

The CDR3 nucleotides are TGTGCCACCAGCAGAGCAGGGACAGGAAGCTCCTACGAGCAGTACTTC. Translation: CATSRAGTGSSYEQYF. The chain carries TRBV15 and TRBJ2-7; 8 nucleotides line up with TRBD1. Germline V gene sequence: CDR1 LNHNV, CDR2 YYDKDF (reference sequence). V dropped 1 base and J dropped 0; count of bases not matched to a gene: 5. The CDR3 length is 16 residues. Combining the CDR3 with reference TRBV15 and TRBJ2-7 gives the whole variable domain DAMVIQNPRYQVTQFGKPVTLSCSQTLNHNVMYWYQQKSSQAPKLLFHYYDKDFNNEADTPDNFQSRRPNTSFCFLDIRSPGLGDTAMYLCATSRAGTGSSYEQYFGPGTRLTVT.

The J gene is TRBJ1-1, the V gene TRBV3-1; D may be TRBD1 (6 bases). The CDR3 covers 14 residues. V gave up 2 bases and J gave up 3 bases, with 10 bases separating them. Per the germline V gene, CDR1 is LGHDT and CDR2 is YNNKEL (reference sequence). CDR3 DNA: TGTGCCAGCAGCCAACCCCGGGGGCACACTGAAGCTTTCTTT. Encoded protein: CASSQPRGHTEAFF.

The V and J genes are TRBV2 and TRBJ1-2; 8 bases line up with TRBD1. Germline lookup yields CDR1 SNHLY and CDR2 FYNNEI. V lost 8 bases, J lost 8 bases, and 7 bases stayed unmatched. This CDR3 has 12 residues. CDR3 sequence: CASGGQGVGYTF. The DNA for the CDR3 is TGTGCCAGCGGTGGACAGGGAGTCGGCTACACCTTC.

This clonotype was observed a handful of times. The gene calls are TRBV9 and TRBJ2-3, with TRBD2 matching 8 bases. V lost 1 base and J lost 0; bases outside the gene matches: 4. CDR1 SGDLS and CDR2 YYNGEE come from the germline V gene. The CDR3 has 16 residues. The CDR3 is CASSVYPGGSTDTQYF. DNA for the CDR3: TGTGCCAGCAGCGTATACCCGGGGGGGAGCACAGATACGCAGTATTTT.

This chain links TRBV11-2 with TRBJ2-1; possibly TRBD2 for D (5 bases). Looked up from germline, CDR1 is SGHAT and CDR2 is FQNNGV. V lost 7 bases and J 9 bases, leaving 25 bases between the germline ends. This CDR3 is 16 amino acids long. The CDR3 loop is CASTLIAGGLGGEQFF. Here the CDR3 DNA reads TGTGCCAGCACCCTAATCGCGGGTGGGCTAGGCGGTGAGCAGTTCTTC.

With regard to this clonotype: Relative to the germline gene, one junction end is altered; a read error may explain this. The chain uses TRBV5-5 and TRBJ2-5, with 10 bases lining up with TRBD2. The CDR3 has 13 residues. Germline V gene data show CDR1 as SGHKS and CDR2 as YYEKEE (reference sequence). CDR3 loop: CTSSKLAGIEQYF. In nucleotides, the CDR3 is TGTACCAGCAGCAAACTAGCGGGGATTGAGCAGTACTTC.

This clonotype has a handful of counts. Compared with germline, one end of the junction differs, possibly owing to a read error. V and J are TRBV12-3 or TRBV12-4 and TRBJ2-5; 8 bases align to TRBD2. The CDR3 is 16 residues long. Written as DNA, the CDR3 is TGTGCCAGTAGTTCGGGCCGGCGACTAGCGTTAGATGAGCAGTACTTC. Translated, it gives CASSSGRRLALDEQYF.

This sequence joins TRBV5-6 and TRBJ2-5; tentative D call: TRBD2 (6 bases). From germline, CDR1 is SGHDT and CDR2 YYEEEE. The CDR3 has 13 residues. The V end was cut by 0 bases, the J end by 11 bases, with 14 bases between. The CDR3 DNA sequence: TGTGCCAGCAGCTTGGGACTAGGGCCTTGGCAGTACTTC. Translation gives CASSLGLGPWQYF.

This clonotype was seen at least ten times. The DNA for the CDR3 is TGCAGCGCACCCCACGGTGGTGGCGGGGGGGCGTATTTT. Protein product: CSAPHGGGGGAYF. This sequence joins TRBV29-1 and TRBJ2-3; 9 bases are a match to TRBD2. Per germline, CDR1 SQVTM and CDR2 ANQGSEA. Trimming cost V 7 bases and J 14 bases; bases outside gene matches: 16. The CDR3 has 13 residues.